The 2 T cell receptor beta chains presented below share a single source sample, sequenced in a study of T cells after yellow fever vaccination. TCRdb ran MiXCR on the 5' RACE reads and lists one entry per CDR3 protein. Here the sample spans some 300,000 distinct CDR3 sequences, approximately 8% being singletons. Sequenced here: CD4+ T cells sorted from PBMCs, sampled 5 days after the yellow fever booster vaccination. Receptors originate from a man younger than 35 who received the YFV17D yellow fever vaccine.

This clonotype turned up a few times. The rearrangement links TRBV18 to TRBJ2-6; 11 bases align to TRBD1. The germline CDR1 and CDR2 sequences are KGHSH and LQKENI. This CDR3 contains 17 residues. The V gene end was trimmed by 3 bases and the J gene end by 0 bases; junction bases not matched to a gene: 1. CDR3 residues: CASSPGTGGSGANVLTF. CDR3 nucleotide sequence: TGTGCCAGCTCACCCGGGACAGGGGGCTCTGGGGCCAACGTCCTGACTTTC.

This clonotype occurred a few times. The genes are TRBV18 and TRBJ2-4; D gene uncertain. The CDR3 is made up of 14 amino acids. V shed 4 bases and J shed 3 bases, with 10 bases lying between them. Germline assignment: CDR1 KGHSH and CDR2 LQKENI. The DNA for the CDR3 is TGTGCCAGCTCACGGGATCCGATCAAAAACATTCAGTACTTC. It encodes CASSRDPIKNIQYF. The complete variable domain, with remaining parts taken from reference TRBV18 and TRBJ2-4, reads NAGVMQNPRHLVRRRGQEARLRCSPMKGHSHVYWYRQLPEEGLKFMVYLQKENIIDESGMPKERFSAEFPKEGPSILRIQQVVRGDSAAYFCASSRDPIKNIQYFGAGTRLSVL.